The entry that follows covers one TCR beta chain sequence. This entry belongs to a study of technical replicates of blood from a handful of donors. From germline, CDR1 is MNHEY and CDR2 SVGAGI. The CDR3 sequence is 16 residues long. V was clipped by 2 bases and J by 3 bases; unmatched bases: 6. Generated by immunoSEQ multiplex PCR, the TCRdb table keeps only in-frame clones and is missing some. This sample has roughly 52,000 clones; about 96% occur once, and the top ten carry around 3%. The sequence derives from a human donor in good health. Some clones in this sample may be carry-over from other donors' samples. The chain links TRBV6-5 to TRBJ2-4; 8 bases map to TRBD2. Specimen: PBMCs. CDR3: CASSYVAAGGKNIQYF. The CDR3 coding sequence is TGTGCCAGCAGTTACGTGGCTGCGGGAGGCAAAAACATTCAGTACTTC.